One sample yielded the 5 T cell receptor beta chains listed below, sequenced in a study of shared clonotypes between healthy human individuals. This table comes from immunoSEQ multiplex PCR, and its TCRdb copy is limited to in-frame clones, with some not included. The sample consists of some 1 million clones, about 75% of them appearing once. Sequenced material: memory CD4+ T cells sorted from blood. Subset noted: CD45RA-negative fraction. These receptors were obtained from a young man in good health.

V and J are TRBV6-5 and TRBJ2-7, with D possibly being TRBD1 (6 bases). The V end lost 1 base, the J end lost 3 bases, and 10 bases lay between the germline ends. Per germline, CDR1 MNHEY and CDR2 SVGAGI. This CDR3 comprises 14 residues. The CDR3 is CASSYWIQGYEQYF. CDR3 DNA sequence: TGTGCCAGCAGTTACTGGATACAGGGCTACGAGCAGTACTTC.

This clone was counted once. V gene TRBV7-2 combines with J gene TRBJ1-2, with 9 bases aligning to TRBD1. CDR3 length: 15 amino acids. Per germline, CDR1 SGHTA and CDR2 FQGNSA. V lost 5 bases, J lost 8 bases, and 12 bases stayed unmatched. The CDR3 loop reads CASSPWTGAGGGYTF. The CDR3 DNA reads as TGTGCCAGCAGCCCCTGGACAGGGGCCGGGGGGGGCTACACCTTC. Variable domain in full (rest from reference TRBV7-2 and TRBJ1-2): GAGVSQSPSNKVTEKGKDVELRCDPISGHTALYWYRQSLGQGLEFLIYFQGNSAPDKSGLPSDRFSAERTGGSVSTLTIQRTQQEDSAVYLCASSPWTGAGGGYTFGSGTRLTVV.

V is TRBV6-5 and J is TRBJ2-7, with a possible D match to TRBD2 (6 bases). CDR3 size: 14 residues. CDR1 MNHEY and CDR2 SVGAGI come from the germline V gene. The V end was cut by 6 bases, the J end by 6 bases, with 18 bases between. The CDR3 nucleotides are TGTGCCAGCAGACCCGGGGGAGCGCGGGTCGAGCAGTACTTC. Translation: CASRPGGARVEQYF.

Regarding this clone: A read error likely explains this, since a far larger clone differs by one base. The chain couples TRBV11-3 to TRBJ1-1; 8 bases agree with TRBD1. The CDR3 totals 14 residues. Germline trimming cut 5 bases from V and 1 base from J; bases unmatched to any gene: 3. The V gene's germline CDR1 is SGHNT and CDR2 YENEEA. This CDR3 reads CASSPGTGNTEAFF. Here the CDR3 DNA reads TGTGCCAGCAGCCCCGGGACAGGGAACACTGAAGCTTTCTTT.

CDR3 region: CASSELKGQGAYEQYF. For the CDR3, the DNA is TGTGCCAGCAGTGAGCTAAAGGGACAGGGGGCTTACGAGCAGTACTTC. The chain employs TRBV6-1 and TRBJ2-7; 12 bases fit TRBD1. The CDR3 sequence is 16 residues long. V trimming: 3 bases; J trimming: 4 bases; junction bases outside the gene matches: 7. Germline CDR1 MNHNS, CDR2 SASEGT.